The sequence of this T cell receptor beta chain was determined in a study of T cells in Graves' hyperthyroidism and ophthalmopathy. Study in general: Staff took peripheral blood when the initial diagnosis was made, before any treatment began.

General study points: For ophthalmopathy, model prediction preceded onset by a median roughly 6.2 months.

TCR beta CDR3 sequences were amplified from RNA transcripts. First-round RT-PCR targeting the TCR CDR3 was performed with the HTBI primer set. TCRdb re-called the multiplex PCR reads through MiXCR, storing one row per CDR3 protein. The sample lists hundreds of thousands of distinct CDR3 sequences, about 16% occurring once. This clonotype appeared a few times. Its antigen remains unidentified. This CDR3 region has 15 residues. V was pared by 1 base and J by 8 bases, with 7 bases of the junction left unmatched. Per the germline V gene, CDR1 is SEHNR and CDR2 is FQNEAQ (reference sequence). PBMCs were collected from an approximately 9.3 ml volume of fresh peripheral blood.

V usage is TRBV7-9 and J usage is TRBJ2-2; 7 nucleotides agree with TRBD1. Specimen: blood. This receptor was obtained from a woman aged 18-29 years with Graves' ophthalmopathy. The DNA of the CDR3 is TGTGCCAGCAGCTTAGGGGGACAGCTAGCTGGGGAGCTGTTTTTT. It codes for CASSLGGQLAGELFF.